This T cell receptor beta chain was recovered during a study of graft-versus-host responses after intestinal transplantation. Study information: Transplantation in recipients was multivisceral, liver-intestinal, or isolated intestinal. Each recipient received anti-thymocyte globulin induction, then tacrolimus and steroids for approximately three years.

The assay was immunoSEQ multiplex PCR, and TCRdb's table has in-frame clones only and misses some. The table lists about 78,000 clones, nearly 90% of them singletons. Study-wide findings and caveats: Some GvH clones appeared in ileal mucosa or blood before recipient bone marrow.

Trimming removed 4 bases from V and 3 bases from J; junction bases left unmatched: 6. The CDR3 extends over 14 amino acids. Germline V gives CDR1 MNHNS, CDR2 SASEGT. Regarding this clone: Its antigen is unidentified.

This sequence joins TRBV6-1 and TRBJ2-7, with 7 bases fitting TRBD2. This clonotype was sampled from a human donor who was the organ donor for an intestinal transplant. Sequenced here: unstimulated CD8+ T cells sorted from spleen or lymph node cells, sampled before transplant. CDR3 in amino acids: CASSVGGGGYEQYV. The CDR3 DNA sequence: TGTGCCAGCAGTGTGGGTGGGGGGGGCTACGAGCAGTACGTC.